This section outlines one T cell receptor beta chain sequence together with its context. No antigen is known for it. The data stem from a study of T cell repertoires in cytomegalovirus infection. TCRdb re-analysed the reads in MiXCR, keeping a single row per CDR3 protein. The sample consists of about 470,000 distinct CDR3 sequences, approximately 42% of them appearing once. Material: cultured PBMCs, obtained from culture after CMV antigen stimulation. This sequence was found in a human donor in good health (CMV status not recorded). Some clones in this sample may be carry-over from other donors' samples.

The CDR3 DNA reads TGTGCCAGCAGCTTCGCAGGGATCCCCGATGGCTACACCTTC. It codes for CASSFAGIPDGYTF. The chain employs TRBV7-6 and TRBJ1-2, with D perhaps matching TRBD1 (5 bases). Germline V gives CDR1 SGHVS, CDR2 FNYEAQ. V was clipped by 3 bases and J by 6 bases, with 14 bases between them. The CDR3 covers 14 residues.